The clone carrying this T cell receptor (beta chain) was seen just once. Its antigen is as yet unknown. The CDR3 consists of 14 residues. Germline CDR1 SNHLY, CDR2 FYNNEI. With V trimmed by 8 bases and J by 2 bases, 7 bases remained unmatched. These data belong to a study of cytomegalovirus exposure and HLA in healthy donors. Study-level points and caveats: What TCR beta sequences reportedly achieved was accurate prediction of HLA-A and HLA-B alleles in most subjects.

The PCR employed 60 Vbeta primers together with 13 Jbeta primers. Libraries were prepared by immunoSEQ multiplex PCR; TCRdb keeps only in-frame clonotypes and omits some of them. This sample has 150,000 or so clones, with around 70% found just once. V and J are TRBV2 and TRBJ2-7, with TRBD2 matching over 9 bases. Sample: PBMCs. The sequence derives from a woman aged 55-69 years in good health and CMV-seropositive. CDR3 sequence reads: CASSSGRITYEQYF. CDR3 DNA sequence: TGTGCCAGCTCGAGCGGGAGGATCACCTACGAGCAGTACTTC.